Listed below are T cell receptor beta chains from one sample, sequenced in a study of blood T cell repertoires in COVID-19. Repertoires were generated with immunoSEQ multiplex PCR, while TCRdb's copy carries only in-frame clones and drops some. The table lists over 40,000 clones, 65% to 90% of them singletons. What was sequenced was peripheral blood. The receptor source for this set is a human donor in a cohort sampled during active COVID-19. Both conserved end residues are part of each CDR3. The order of the fields is CDR3 protein, CDR3 DNA, J gene, clone size, V gene, D gene. The D gene is left open where the match is weak. Where a row states a size, it is once, few, many or the class of an expanded clone; other rows omit it.

cdr3_aa: CAISIRDAGDGYTF
cdr3_nt: TGTGCCATCAGTATCCGGGACGCGGGGGATGGCTACACCTTC
j_call: TRBJ1-2
clone_size: NA
v_call: TRBV10-3
d_call: NA

cdr3_aa: CASSEPGLAGEQYF
cdr3_nt: TGTGCCAGCAGTGAACCCGGACTAGCGGGAGAGCAGTACTTC
j_call: TRBJ2-7
clone_size: few
v_call: TRBV25-1
d_call: TRBD2

cdr3_aa: CASSFAFAGVVYEQYF
cdr3_nt: TGTGCCAGCAGTTTTGCTTTTGCGGGAGTAGTCTACGAGCAGTACTTC
j_call: TRBJ2-7
clone_size: NA
v_call: TRBV28
d_call: TRBD2

cdr3_aa: CASSNHSAGINQPQHF
cdr3_nt: TGTGCCAGCAGCAACCACTCGGCGGGAATCAATCAGCCCCAGCATTTT
j_call: TRBJ1-5
clone_size: NA
v_call: TRBV21-1
d_call: NA

cdr3_aa: CASSTSGSNEQYF
cdr3_nt: TGTGCCAGCTCCACTAGCGGGAGCAACGAGCAGTACTTC
j_call: TRBJ2-7
clone_size: NA
v_call: TRBV18
d_call: TRBD2

cdr3_aa: CASSLIRAGNEQFF
cdr3_nt: TGTGCCAGCAGCTTGATCAGGGCTGGCAATGAGCAGTTCTTC
j_call: TRBJ2-1
clone_size: NA
v_call: TRBV11-3
d_call: NA

cdr3_aa: CATRSFSYNEQFF
cdr3_nt: TGTGCCACCAGGTCCTTCTCCTACAATGAGCAGTTCTTC
j_call: TRBJ2-1
clone_size: few
v_call: TRBV15
d_call: NA

cdr3_aa: CASRRGQGREGNQPQHF
cdr3_nt: TGTGCCAGCCGCCGTGGACAGGGGAGGGAGGGCAATCAGCCCCAGCATTTT
j_call: TRBJ1-5
clone_size: NA
v_call: TRBV21-1
d_call: NA

cdr3_aa: CASSILRGGGYTEAFF
cdr3_nt: TGTGCCAGTAGTATACTCCGGGGAGGGGGGTACACTGAAGCTTTCTTT
j_call: TRBJ1-1
clone_size: NA
v_call: TRBV19
d_call: NA

cdr3_aa: CASSFDSSYEQYF
cdr3_nt: TGTGCCAGCAGCTTCGACAGCTCCTACGAGCAGTACTTC
j_call: TRBJ2-7
clone_size: NA
v_call: TRBV5-4
d_call: NA

cdr3_aa: CASSSRDFSGELFF
cdr3_nt: TGTGCCAGCAGCTCGAGGGACTTCTCCGGGGAGCTGTTTTTT
j_call: TRBJ2-2
clone_size: NA
v_call: TRBV5-8
d_call: NA

cdr3_aa: CASSVGRAYEQYF
cdr3_nt: TGTGCCAGCAGCGTCGGTCGGGCCTACGAGCAGTACTTC
j_call: TRBJ2-7
clone_size: NA
v_call: TRBV6-2/TRBV6-3
d_call: NA

cdr3_aa: CASSLFGRGAVREKLFF
cdr3_nt: TGTGCCAGTAGTTTATTCGGTCGGGGGGCAGTACGGGAAAAACTGTTTTTT
j_call: TRBJ1-4
clone_size: NA
v_call: TRBV19
d_call: NA

cdr3_aa: CATGQDTDTQYF
cdr3_nt: TGTGCCACCGGACAGGACACAGATACGCAGTATTTT
j_call: TRBJ2-3
clone_size: NA
v_call: TRBV15
d_call: TRBD1

cdr3_aa: CASTGTGEVQETQYF
cdr3_nt: TGTGCCAGCACAGGGACAGGGGAGGTTCAGGAGACCCAGTACTTC
j_call: TRBJ2-5
clone_size: NA
v_call: TRBV6-6
d_call: TRBD1

cdr3_aa: CASSYGTGYQPQHF
cdr3_nt: TGTGCCAGTAGCTATGGGACAGGGTATCAGCCCCAGCATTTT
j_call: TRBJ1-5
clone_size: NA
v_call: TRBV19
d_call: TRBD1

cdr3_aa: CASSLGLAGSKASTDTQYF
cdr3_nt: TGTGCCAGCAGTCTTGGACTAGCGGGCTCTAAGGCTAGCACAGATACGCAGTATTTT
j_call: TRBJ2-3
clone_size: NA
v_call: TRBV6-2/TRBV6-3
d_call: TRBD2

cdr3_aa: CASSLSGSGTGELFF
cdr3_nt: TGCGCCAGCAGCTTGAGCGGGAGTGGTACCGGGGAGCTGTTTTTT
j_call: TRBJ2-2
clone_size: once
v_call: TRBV5-1
d_call: TRBD2

cdr3_aa: CASSERPGGREGTGELFF
cdr3_nt: TGTGCCAGCAGTGAACGCCCTGGGGGGCGGGAGGGCACCGGGGAGCTGTTTTTT
j_call: TRBJ2-2
clone_size: NA
v_call: TRBV2
d_call: TRBD2

cdr3_aa: CASSFRGEDNEQFF
cdr3_nt: TGTGCCAGCAGCTTTCGAGGCGAGGACAATGAGCAGTTCTTC
j_call: TRBJ2-1
clone_size: NA
v_call: TRBV5-8
d_call: NA

cdr3_aa: CSAGQGGMNTEAFF
cdr3_nt: TGCAGCGCGGGACAGGGGGGCATGAACACTGAAGCTTTCTTT
j_call: TRBJ1-1
clone_size: NA
v_call: TRBV29-1
d_call: TRBD1

cdr3_aa: CASRDIGNTIYF
cdr3_nt: TGTGCCAGCCGGGACATTGGAAACACCATATATTTT
j_call: TRBJ1-3
clone_size: NA
v_call: TRBV19
d_call: NA

cdr3_aa: CASSLDVGGEQYF
cdr3_nt: TGTGCCAGCAGCTTAGATGTGGGGGGCGAGCAGTACTTC
j_call: TRBJ2-7
clone_size: NA
v_call: TRBV7-9
d_call: NA

cdr3_aa: CASSLASRGAGELFF
cdr3_nt: TGCGCCAGCAGCTTGGCTTCTCGGGGGGCCGGGGAGCTGTTTTTT
j_call: TRBJ2-2
clone_size: NA
v_call: TRBV5-1
d_call: TRBD2

cdr3_aa: CASSQDVLGGRQYF
cdr3_nt: TGCGCCAGCAGCCAAGATGTCCTCGGGGGGAGGCAGTACTTC
j_call: TRBJ2-7
clone_size: NA
v_call: TRBV4-3
d_call: TRBD2

cdr3_aa: CASSLRGRASVAGELFF
cdr3_nt: TGTGCCAGCAGCTTACGCGGGAGGGCGTCTGTGGCCGGGGAGCTGTTTTTT
j_call: TRBJ2-2
clone_size: NA
v_call: TRBV7-6
d_call: TRBD2

cdr3_aa: CASSLATNYGYTF
cdr3_nt: TGCGCCAGCAGCTTGGCTACTAACTATGGCTACACCTTC
j_call: TRBJ1-2
clone_size: NA
v_call: TRBV5-1
d_call: NA

cdr3_aa: CASSLVRGQGGYEQYF
cdr3_nt: TGTGCCAGCAGCTTAGTTAGGGGACAGGGTGGCTACGAGCAGTACTTC
j_call: TRBJ2-7
clone_size: NA
v_call: TRBV11-2
d_call: TRBD1

cdr3_aa: CASRGGAEPSYEQYF
cdr3_nt: TGCGCCAGCAGGGGGGGGGCGGAGCCTTCCTACGAGCAGTACTTC
j_call: TRBJ2-7
clone_size: NA
v_call: TRBV5-1
d_call: NA

cdr3_aa: CASRAPTAYTGELFF
cdr3_nt: TGTGCCAGCAGAGCCCCGACAGCTTACACCGGGGAGCTGTTTTTT
j_call: TRBJ2-2
clone_size: few
v_call: TRBV2
d_call: NA

cdr3_aa: CASVAGADNEQFF
cdr3_nt: TGTGCCAGCGTAGCGGGTGCAGACAATGAGCAGTTCTTC
j_call: TRBJ2-1
clone_size: NA
v_call: TRBV18
d_call: TRBD2

cdr3_aa: CASSPMTSGGYNEQFF
cdr3_nt: TGCGCCAGCAGTCCGATGACTAGCGGGGGTTACAATGAGCAGTTCTTC
j_call: TRBJ2-1
clone_size: NA
v_call: TRBV5-1
d_call: TRBD2